The 17 T cell receptor beta chains below all came from one sample that was sequenced in a study of OX40 agonist ivuxolimab in advanced cancers. Libraries were constructed by the immunoSEQ multiplex PCR assay. This immuneACCESS table, as held by TCRdb, lists in-frame sequences with V and J called but not all clones. Of the missing ones, under half trace to an unresolved V gene in checked studies; the others have no known cause. The sample yields roughly 41,000 clones; 88% were counted once. The ten largest clones take up more than 55% of the sample. The source material was CD4+ or CD8+ T cells sorted from blood, sampled in a trial of the OX40 agonist ivuxolimab. Every receptor here comes from an adult with an advanced solid tumor such as melanoma, head and neck, liver or kidney cancer.

The chain combines TRBV7-9 with TRBJ2-5, with 11 nucleotides matching TRBD1. Matching the DNA end better, TRBJ2-7 makes the J call doubtful. Germline V lookup: CDR1 SEHNR, CDR2 FQNEAQ (reference sequence). This CDR3 has 15 residues. Here the CDR3 DNA reads TGTGCCAGCAGCTCCGGACAGGGGGCATTCTACGAGCAGTACTTC. It codes for CASSSGQGAFYEQYF.

This sequence joins TRBV11-3 and TRBJ1-1, with D perhaps matching TRBD1 (6 bases). The CDR3 is 14 amino acids. Trimming stripped 5 bases from V and 1 base from J, with 11 bases between. Per the germline V gene, CDR1 is SGHNT and CDR2 is YENEEA. The CDR3 bases are TGTGCCAGCAGCCGGGGGCGGGGGAACACTGAAGCTTTCTTT. This gives the protein CASSRGRGNTEAFF.

This clone was detected a few times. The CDR3: CASSLETTGSYGYTF. The CDR3 DNA reads as TGTGCCAGCAGCTTGGAAACGACAGGGAGCTATGGCTACACCTTC. This chain links TRBV5-5 with TRBJ1-2; TRBD1 aligns across 7 bases. The CDR3 consists of 15 residues. Trimming took 0 bases from V and 4 from J; bases not matched to a gene: 6. Germline values: CDR1 SGHKS, CDR2 YYEKEE (reference sequence).

The J gene is TRBJ2-5, the V gene TRBV29-1; 10 nucleotides match TRBD2. Germline CDR1 and CDR2: SQVTM and ANQGSEA. This CDR3 contains 13 residues. V trimming: 8 bases; J trimming: 0 bases; junction bases outside the gene matches: 3. DNA for the CDR3: TGCAGCATGACTAGCGGGTACCAAGAGACCCAGTACTTC. This translates into CSMTSGYQETQYF.

The J gene is TRBJ1-3, the V gene TRBV5-4; TRBD1 aligns across 10 bases. Germline V CDR1 and CDR2: SGHNT, YYREEE (reference sequence). The CDR3 length is 16 residues. The J segment lost 1 base and the V segment lost 3 bases, leaving 4 bases of the junction unmatched. This CDR3 is CASSWGQGQSGNTIYF. In DNA form, the CDR3 reads TGTGCCAGCAGCTGGGGACAGGGGCAATCTGGAAACACCATATATTTT.

Points on this clone: Compared with germline, one end of the junction differs, possibly owing to a read error. This chain uses TRBV7-7 with TRBJ1-5; 8 positions match TRBD1. Germline V gene data show CDR1 as SSHAT and CDR2 as FNYEAQ (reference sequence). This CDR3 has 15 amino acids. CDR3: CASSKLTGEGQPQHF. CDR3 DNA: TGTGCTAGCAGCAAGCTGACAGGGGAGGGACAGCCCCAGCATTTT.

J is TRBJ2-7 and V is TRBV5-1; 7 nucleotides align to TRBD2. The J segment lost 6 bases and the V segment lost 4 bases, leaving 13 bases of the junction unmatched. CDR1 is SGHRS and CDR2 is YFSETQ in the germline V gene. The CDR3 has 15 residues. The CDR3 loop is CASSAIEVAGSEQYF. In DNA form, the CDR3 reads TGCGCCAGCAGCGCCATTGAGGTAGCGGGTTCCGAGCAGTACTTC.

V and J are TRBV6-5 and TRBJ1-2; the D gene is possibly TRBD1 (6 bases). The ends were cut back, 2 bases at V and 5 bases at J, with 18 bases in the middle. The CDR3 totals 16 residues. Germline CDR1 is MNHEY and CDR2 is SVGAGI. CDR3 sequence reads: CASSYNSGDLPYGYTF. CDR3 sequence (DNA): TGTGCCAGCAGTTACAACTCAGGGGACCTCCCATATGGCTACACCTTC.

The chain has TRBV4-1 and TRBJ2-1; 14 nucleotides line up with TRBD2. Unmatched junction bases numbered 0, after V lost 3 bases and J lost 5 bases. The CDR3 covers 15 residues. The germline V gene has CDR1 MGHRA and CDR2 YSYEKL. CDR3 in DNA: TGCGCCAGCAGCCAGGGACTAGCGGGAGACAATGAGCAGTTCTTC. Amino acids: CASSQGLAGDNEQFF.

The J gene is TRBJ2-1, the V gene TRBV9; a weak D match, TRBD2 (6 bases). This CDR3 has 16 residues. Germline-derived CDR1 and CDR2 are SGDLS and YYNGEE. Trimming pared 0 bases from V and 0 bases from J, leaving 10 bases between. The CDR3 is CASSVGGLGSYNEQFF. Here the CDR3 DNA reads TGTGCCAGCAGCGTAGGGGGACTGGGCTCCTACAATGAGCAGTTCTTC.

V usage is TRBV7-6 and J usage is TRBJ2-7; D remains unclear. The V and J ends lost 0 bases and 7 bases respectively, with 13 bases between them. Germline V gene data show CDR1 as SGHVS and CDR2 as FNYEAQ. The CDR3 totals 14 residues. In nucleotides, the CDR3 is TGTGCCAGCAGCTTAGCGAGTAAGGGTGGAGAGCAGTACTTC. Translation gives CASSLASKGGEQYF.

The V gene is TRBV2, the J gene TRBJ2-1; D perhaps matches TRBD1 (5 bases). V lost 2 bases and J lost 3, with 11 bases in between. Germline assignment: CDR1 SNHLY and CDR2 FYNNEI. The CDR3 spans 15 residues. CDR3 sequence (DNA): TGTGCCAGCAGTGAACTCAGGGCCGTCTACAATGAGCAGTTCTTC. It codes for CASSELRAVYNEQFF.

This sequence joins TRBV29-1 and TRBJ2-7; D gene unclear. Germline lookup yields CDR1 SQVTM and CDR2 ANQGSEA. Trimming stripped 5 bases from V and 3 bases from J, with 8 bases between. This CDR3 comprises 11 residues. The CDR3 spells CSVYTYYEQYF. The CDR3, as DNA: TGCAGCGTTTACACTTACTACGAGCAGTACTTC.

The table lists this clone with many counts. The same CDR3 arises from other DNA sequences in this sample as well. This chain joins TRBV9 and TRBJ1-1, with TRBD1 as a possible D gene (6 bases). V dropped 0 bases and J dropped 5 bases, with 14 bases sitting between them. The length of the CDR3 is 15 residues. The germline V gene has CDR1 SGDLS and CDR2 YYNGEE. CDR3: CASSVAGGPGTEAFF. The CDR3 DNA is TGTGCCAGCAGCGTAGCTGGGGGGCCAGGGACTGAAGCTTTCTTT.

The rearrangement uses TRBV27 and TRBJ1-6; 7 bases match TRBD1. J lost 7 bases, V lost 0 bases, and 3 bases had no gene match. Germline CDR1 and CDR2: MNHEY and SMNVEV (reference sequence). There are 15 residues in the CDR3. The CDR3 region is CASSLSAGGNSPLHF. The CDR3, as DNA: TGTGCCAGCAGTTTATCGGCAGGGGGAAATTCACCCCTCCACTTT.

The V and J genes are TRBV10-3 and TRBJ2-1, with TRBD1 matching over 10 bases. The germline V gene has CDR1 ENHRY and CDR2 SYGVKD. CDR3 length: 16 residues. Trimming at V came to 0 bases and at J to 9 bases, leaving 8 bases not matched to a gene. CDR3 DNA sequence: TGTGCCATCAGTGAGTCGACAGGGGGCAAAGTTTTTGAGCAGTTCTTC. Amino acid sequence: CAISESTGGKVFEQFF.

This chain connects TRBV19 to TRBJ2-7, with D possibly being TRBD1 (5 bases). In germline, CDR1 is LNHDA, CDR2 SQIVND (reference sequence). The V and J ends lost 2 bases and 6 bases respectively, with 14 bases between them. The CDR3 spans 14 residues. The CDR3, as DNA: TGTGCCAGTAGTATATGGCAGGGTCAAAGCGAGCAGTACTTC. As protein: CASSIWQGQSEQYF.